This T cell receptor (beta chain) was sequenced for a study of T cells in Graves' hyperthyroidism and ophthalmopathy. These patients, aged 18 to 65, had recently diagnosed hyperthyroidism lasting under 2 months. Whole-study results and caveats: Researchers found most expanded thyroid clonotypes above 0.001 in blood as well. A model of 13 V-J pairs discriminated ophthalmopathy from stable hyperthyroidism.

Researchers amplified the TCR beta CDR3 regions from RNA transcripts. RT-PCR in the first round (using the HTBI primer set) targeted the TCR CDR3. TCRdb reprocessed the multiplex PCR reads via MiXCR and lists one record per CDR3 protein. The repertoire holds hundreds of thousands of distinct CDR3 sequences, with 30% to 40% as singletons. CDR3 length equals 13 residues. Germline V CDR1 and CDR2: MNHEY, SVGAGI. V gave up 5 bases and J gave up 5 bases, with 12 bases separating them. This clonotype was counted only a few times. The antigen is not known. Sequenced: blood. The clonotype comes from a woman aged 40 to 50 with Graves' hyperthyroidism. The rearrangement joins TRBV6-5 to TRBJ1-2, with D unclear. The CDR3 here is CASSEESVYGYTF. The CDR3 coding sequence is TGTGCCAGCAGTGAAGAATCAGTGTATGGCTACACCTTC.